The 18 T cell receptor beta chains below come from one sample, sequenced in a study of post-analysis software for immune sequencing data. Study-level results: TRBV5-6, TRBV5-1 and TRBV20-1 were among about 5 TRBV segments more frequent in patients than controls.

Antigen specificity for these receptors is unknown. Built from TCR beta cDNA, the libraries had unique molecular identifiers in them. One entry per CDR3 protein, called by TCRdb with MiXCR from the PCR reads. The table includes about 540,000 distinct CDR3 sequences, 34% detected once. The sequencing input was blood. These receptors were collected from a girl under 18 with multiple sclerosis.

This clonotype was seen only a few times. This chain joins TRBV6-5 and TRBJ2-5; D is perhaps TRBD2 (6 bases). Trimming pared 6 bases from V and 1 base from J, leaving 12 bases between. There are 14 residues in the CDR3. Germline loops: CDR1 MNHEY, CDR2 SVGAGI. CDR3 protein: CASSRDGSQETQYF. CDR3 DNA: TGTGCCAGCAGCCGAGACGGGAGCCAAGAGACCCAGTACTTC.

The chain carries TRBV20-1 and TRBJ2-3; 9 bases fit TRBD2. The CDR3 covers 18 residues. The V and J ends lost 0 bases and 2 bases, in that order; junction bases with no gene match: 12. The germline CDR1 and CDR2 sequences are DFQATT and SNEGSKA (reference sequence). CDR3 coding DNA: TGCAGTGCTAGAGATCTAGAATCGCTAGCGGGGTACACAGATACGCAGTATTTT. This gives the protein CSARDLESLAGYTDTQYF.

The V gene is TRBV7-6, the J gene TRBJ2-1; 9 bases line up with TRBD1. Germline V gene data show CDR1 as SGHVS and CDR2 as FNYEAQ. The V and J ends lost 5 bases and 2 bases, in that order; junction bases with no gene match: 4. The CDR3 length is 15 residues. In nucleotides, the CDR3 is TGTGCCAGCAGCAGACAGGGGGGGGCCTACAATGAGCAGTTCTTC. Translation: CASSRQGGAYNEQFF. Complete variable domain (other parts from reference TRBV7-6 and TRBJ2-1): GAGVSQSPRYKVTKRGQDVALRCDPISGHVSLYWYRQALGQGPEFLTYFNYEAQQDKSGLPNDRFSAERPEGSISTLTIQRTEQRDSAMYRCASSRQGGAYNEQFFGPGTRLTVL.

This clonotype was observed a few times. The chain recombines TRBV20-1 with TRBJ1-1; maybe TRBD1 (5 bases). Per germline, CDR1 DFQATT and CDR2 SNEGSKA (reference sequence). Trimming removed 1 base from V and 1 base from J, with 13 bases in between. This CDR3 is built from 15 residues. The CDR3 is CSARGPVGQNTEAFF. CDR3 in DNA: TGCAGTGCTAGAGGTCCGGTGGGGCAGAACACTGAAGCTTTCTTT.

The genes are TRBV12-3 or TRBV12-4 and TRBJ2-1, with TRBD2 matching 9 bases. The length of the CDR3 is 13 residues. Unmatched junction bases numbered 10, after V lost 6 bases and J lost 13 bases. The CDR3 loop reads CASRRTSADSQFF. CDR3 DNA: TGTGCCAGCAGGAGGACTAGCGCCGATTCACAGTTCTTC.

This clonotype was observed a few times. This chain connects TRBV24-1 to TRBJ1-4; D is possibly TRBD1 (5 bases). Germline values: CDR1 KGHDR, CDR2 SFDVKD. CDR3 size: 15 residues. With 6 bases removed from V and 2 bases from J, the gap between germline ends came to 12 bases. The CDR3 region has the DNA TGTGCCACCAGTCCTTCAGGGTCCACTAATGAAAAACTGTTTTTT. This sequence encodes CATSPSGSTNEKLFF.

The chain combines TRBV20-1 with TRBJ1-5; TRBD1 matches at 9 bases. Germline assignment: CDR1 DFQATT and CDR2 SNEGSKA (reference sequence). Trimming removed 0 bases from V and 5 bases from J; junction bases left unmatched: 14. The CDR3 runs 18 residues. The CDR3 reads CSARDLTGQGRNHQPQHF. The CDR3 DNA reads as TGCAGTGCTAGAGATCTGACCGGACAGGGGCGAAACCATCAGCCCCAGCATTTT.

This clonotype was observed at least ten times. The genes are TRBV5-1 and TRBJ2-5; the D is unclear. Germline loops: CDR1 SGHRS, CDR2 YFSETQ. Trimming removed 4 bases from V and 4 bases from J, with 5 bases in between. The CDR3 length is 11 residues. CDR3 region: CASSDGETQYF. The CDR3 DNA sequence: TGCGCCAGCAGCGACGGAGAGACCCAGTACTTC.

Written as DNA, the CDR3 is TGCAGCGTTGTCCGCGACAGGGTATCCTATGGCTACACCTTC. Residues: CSVVRDRVSYGYTF. The chain recombines TRBV29-1 with TRBJ1-2; TRBD1 aligns across 7 bases. V trimming: 4 bases; J trimming: 4 bases; junction bases outside the gene matches: 9. The V gene's germline CDR1 is SQVTM and CDR2 ANQGSEA. The length of the CDR3 is 14 residues.

This clonotype was counted ten times or more. V gene TRBV7-2 combines with J gene TRBJ2-1; D is uncertain. Trimming cost V 1 base and J 9 bases, with 16 bases left between them. Germline V lookup: CDR1 SGHTA, CDR2 FQGNSA. CDR3 length: 15 amino acids. In DNA, the CDR3 is TGTGCCAGCAGCTTAGGACCAACTCGAGGTGTTGAGCAGTTCTTC. Translation: CASSLGPTRGVEQFF.

The chain employs TRBV27 and TRBJ1-2; 7 bases match TRBD1. The CDR3 loop spans 14 amino acids. Germline V CDR1 and CDR2: MNHEY, SMNVEV (reference sequence). The J segment lost 4 bases and the V segment lost 5 bases, leaving 7 bases of the junction unmatched. CDR3 region: CASSATGYAYGYTF. Here the CDR3 DNA reads TGTGCCAGCAGTGCGACAGGGTATGCCTATGGCTACACCTTC.

This clonotype has a handful of counts. The V call is TRBV6-2 or TRBV6-3, the J call TRBJ2-3, with D tentatively TRBD1 or TRBD2 (6 bases each). The V and J ends lost 6 bases and 4 bases respectively, with 17 bases between them. CDR1 and CDR2 (germline): MNHEY, SVGEGT. The CDR3 is 15 residues long. CDR3 sequence reads: CASRGGHSYADTQYF. The CDR3 coding sequence is TGTGCCAGCAGGGGGGGCCATTCGTATGCAGATACGCAGTATTTT.

This clonotype has just one count. V is TRBV19 and J is TRBJ2-3; possibly TRBD1 for D (6 bases). The CDR3 is 15 amino acids. V was cut by 8 bases and J by 4 bases, with 19 bases left in between. Per germline, CDR1 LNHDA and CDR2 SQIVND (reference sequence). CDR3 protein: CASSTGSVVADTQYF. CDR3 nucleotides: TGTGCCAGTTCCACAGGGTCGGTGGTGGCAGATACGCAGTATTTT.

This clonotype was picked up a small number of times. This chain connects TRBV7-2 to TRBJ1-6; D is ambiguous. Trimming cost V 5 bases and J 4 bases, with 15 bases left between them. The CDR3 is 16 residues long. Germline V gene lookup returns CDR1 SGHTA and CDR2 FQGNSA. The CDR3 nucleotides are TGTGCCAGCAGCCCCGGTCCCATCCTATATAATTCACCCCTCCACTTT. Translated, it gives CASSPGPILYNSPLHF.

This clonotype has a handful of counts. DNA for the CDR3: TGTGCCAGCAGCTTGGCCGACGGCTATGGCTACACCTTC. This encodes CASSLADGYGYTF. The chain joins TRBV5-5 to TRBJ1-2, with D unclear. This CDR3 spans 13 amino acids. Germline CDR1 and CDR2: SGHKS and YYEKEE (reference sequence). The ends were cut back, 0 bases at V and 4 bases at J, with 7 bases in the middle.

The rearrangement joins TRBV11-2 to TRBJ2-5, with 7 bases aligning to TRBD1. The germline CDR1 and CDR2 sequences are SGHAT and FQNNGV. The J segment lost 1 base and the V segment lost 3 bases, leaving 5 bases of the junction unmatched. This CDR3 is 15 amino acids long. The CDR3 DNA follows: TGTGCCAGCAGCTTTGACAGGGTGGGCCAAGAGACCCAGTACTTC. Its translation: CASSFDRVGQETQYF. The full variable domain, completed using reference TRBV11-2 and TRBJ2-5, is EAGVAQSPRYKIIEKRQSVAFWCNPISGHATLYWYQQILGQGPKLLIQFQNNGVVDDSQLPKDRFSAERLKGVDSTLKIQPAKLEDSAVYLCASSFDRVGQETQYFGPGTRLLVL.

This clonotype was observed a handful of times. The genes are TRBV5-5 and TRBJ2-1; 11 bases fit TRBD1. J gave up 6 bases and V 7 bases, and 3 bases lay outside the gene matches. The CDR3 length is 13 residues. Germline CDR1 and CDR2: SGHKS and YYEKEE (reference sequence). CDR3 amino acids: CASAGTGGNEQFF. In DNA form, the CDR3 reads TGTGCCAGCGCCGGGACAGGGGGCAATGAGCAGTTCTTC.

This sequence joins TRBV7-2 and TRBJ1-4, with D unclear. This CDR3 has 14 residues. Germline V gene lookup returns CDR1 SGHTA and CDR2 FQGNSA. The V end lost 4 bases, the J end lost 0 bases, and 6 bases lay between the germline ends. The CDR3 coding sequence is TGTGCCAGCAGCTCACATGCAACTAATGAAAAACTGTTTTTT. This sequence encodes CASSSHATNEKLFF.